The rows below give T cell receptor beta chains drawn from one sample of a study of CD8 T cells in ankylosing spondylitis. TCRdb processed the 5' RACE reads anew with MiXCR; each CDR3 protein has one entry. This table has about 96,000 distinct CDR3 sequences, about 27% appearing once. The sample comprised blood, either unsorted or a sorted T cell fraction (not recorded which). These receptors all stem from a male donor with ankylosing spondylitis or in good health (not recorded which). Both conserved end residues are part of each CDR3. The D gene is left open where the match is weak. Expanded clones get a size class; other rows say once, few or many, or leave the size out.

CDR3 DNA: TGCGCCAGCAGCCCAAGGAAGGGAACGGGCTACACCTTC; CDR3 protein: CASSPRKGTGYTF; clone size: few; D gene: .; V gene: TRBV5-1; J gene: TRBJ1-2
CDR3 DNA: TGTGCCAGCAGGAGGGGAAGGGTCCTTAATGAAAAACTGTTTTTT; CDR3 protein: CASRRGRVLNEKLFF; clone size: .; D gene: .; V gene: TRBV12-3/TRBV12-4; J gene: TRBJ1-4
CDR3 DNA: TGTGCCAGCAGCCAAGATGCAGAAACTGAGCAGTTCTTC; CDR3 protein: CASSQDAETEQFF; clone size: few; D gene: .; V gene: TRBV4-2; J gene: TRBJ2-1
CDR3 DNA: TGTGCCAGCAGCTTATCCCCCACGACCGGGGAGCTGTTTTTT; CDR3 protein: CASSLSPTTGELFF; clone size: .; D gene: .; V gene: TRBV11-3; J gene: TRBJ2-2
CDR3 DNA: TGTGCCAGCAGCCAAAGGGCAGGGAAAGAAAAACTGTTTTTT; CDR3 protein: CASSQRAGKEKLFF; clone size: .; D gene: .; V gene: TRBV4-2; J gene: TRBJ1-4
CDR3 DNA: TGTGCCAGCAACCTCAAGACTCTTAACAATCAGCAGTTCTTC; CDR3 protein: CASNLKTLNNQQFF; clone size: .; D gene: .; V gene: TRBV7-2; J gene: TRBJ2-1
CDR3 DNA: TGTGCCTGGGAAGGGACAGGCTATGGCTACACCTTC; CDR3 protein: CAWEGTGYGYTF; clone size: once; D gene: TRBD1; V gene: TRBV30; J gene: TRBJ1-2
CDR3 DNA: TGTGCCAGCAGCAGTGGGGGGCCTCGGACTGGCTACACCTTC; CDR3 protein: CASSSGGPRTGYTF; clone size: .; D gene: .; V gene: TRBV6-1; J gene: TRBJ1-2
CDR3 DNA: TGTGCCAGCAGTTTAATTCAGGGGCGCAACTACGAGCAGTACTTC; CDR3 protein: CASSLIQGRNYEQYF; clone size: few; D gene: .; V gene: TRBV27; J gene: TRBJ2-7
CDR3 DNA: TGTGCCAGCAGCTTGCCTAGCCAAGAGACCCAGTACTTC; CDR3 protein: CASSLPSQETQYF; clone size: many; D gene: .; V gene: TRBV5-5; J gene: TRBJ2-5
CDR3 DNA: TGCAGCGTTGAAGATCGAGGGGATCCTAAGCGGGGTTGGAATGAGCAGTTCTTC; CDR3 protein: CSVEDRGDPKRGWNEQFF; clone size: .; D gene: TRBD2; V gene: TRBV29-1; J gene: TRBJ2-1
CDR3 DNA: TGCGCCAGCAGCCCACGACAGGGGGCGTCCGGGGAGCTGTTTTTT; CDR3 protein: CASSPRQGASGELFF; clone size: few; D gene: TRBD1; V gene: TRBV5-1; J gene: TRBJ2-2
CDR3 DNA: TGTGCCAGCAGCTTGGAAGGGGCTAGCACAGATACGCAGTATTTT; CDR3 protein: CASSLEGASTDTQYF; clone size: few; D gene: .; V gene: TRBV5-5; J gene: TRBJ2-3
CDR3 DNA: TGTGCCAGCAGCTCCTACCGGGACAGGGCTTCGACTAGCGGGAGGATCTATGAGCAGTTCTTC; CDR3 protein: CASSSYRDRASTSGRIYEQFF; clone size: .; D gene: TRBD2; V gene: TRBV11-1; J gene: TRBJ2-1
CDR3 DNA: TGTGCCAGCTCACCGGCTGTTCGAGATACGCAGTATTTT; CDR3 protein: CASSPAVRDTQYF; clone size: .; D gene: .; V gene: TRBV18; J gene: TRBJ2-3
CDR3 DNA: TGTGCCAGCAGCTTATTAAGGACTGTAGGCTACACCTTC; CDR3 protein: CASSLLRTVGYTF; clone size: .; D gene: .; V gene: TRBV7-8; J gene: TRBJ1-2
CDR3 DNA: TGTGCCAGCAGTTTGTCTGGGGCCAACGTCCTGACTTTC; CDR3 protein: CASSLSGANVLTF; clone size: .; D gene: .; V gene: TRBV28; J gene: TRBJ2-6
CDR3 DNA: TGTGCCAGCAGTTCGAGGGGACCGACAGGGAGCCTTTATAATGAAAAACTGTTTTTT; CDR3 protein: CASSSRGPTGSLYNEKLFF; clone size: .; D gene: TRBD1; V gene: TRBV27; J gene: TRBJ1-4
CDR3 DNA: TGTGCCAGCAGCGCCACCCTCAATCTATACAATGAGCAGTTCTTC; CDR3 protein: CASSATLNLYNEQFF; clone size: .; D gene: .; V gene: TRBV2; J gene: TRBJ2-1
CDR3 DNA: TGTGCCAGCAGTGCCGTACTAGCGGGAGGTATCTACGAGCAGTACTTC; CDR3 protein: CASSAVLAGGIYEQYF; clone size: .; D gene: TRBD2; V gene: TRBV12-3/TRBV12-4; J gene: TRBJ2-7
CDR3 DNA: TGTGCCAGCAGGGACGTAACTAGCACAGATACGCAGTATTTT; CDR3 protein: CASRDVTSTDTQYF; clone size: .; D gene: .; V gene: TRBV25-1; J gene: TRBJ2-3
CDR3 DNA: TGCGCCAGCAAGCCAGGGAACACTGAAGCTTTCTTT; CDR3 protein: CASKPGNTEAFF; clone size: many; D gene: .; V gene: TRBV10-2; J gene: TRBJ1-1
CDR3 DNA: TGTGCCTGGGGGGGGGTTCGGGATACGCAGTATTTT; CDR3 protein: CAWGGVRDTQYF; clone size: .; D gene: TRBD2; V gene: TRBV30; J gene: TRBJ2-3
CDR3 DNA: TGTGCCAGCTCACCAGGGGTCACTGAAGCTTTCTTT; CDR3 protein: CASSPGVTEAFF; clone size: .; D gene: .; V gene: TRBV18; J gene: TRBJ1-1
CDR3 DNA: TGTGCCAGCACGAGTAGGACAGATACGCAGTATTTT; CDR3 protein: CASTSRTDTQYF; clone size: few; D gene: .; V gene: TRBV18; J gene: TRBJ2-3
CDR3 DNA: TGCGCCAGCAGCTGGGAAACGGCAGATACGCAGTATTTT; CDR3 protein: CASSWETADTQYF; clone size: few; D gene: .; V gene: TRBV5-1; J gene: TRBJ2-3
CDR3 DNA: TGCAGTGCTAGGGACAGGGGGATTCAGCCCCAGCATTTT; CDR3 protein: CSARDRGIQPQHF; clone size: .; D gene: TRBD1; V gene: TRBV20-1; J gene: TRBJ1-5
CDR3 DNA: TGTGCCAGCAGTGGCGGTAGCGGGGGGGCCGCAGATACGCAGTATTTT; CDR3 protein: CASSGGSGGAADTQYF; clone size: many; D gene: TRBD2; V gene: TRBV6-4; J gene: TRBJ2-3
CDR3 DNA: TGTGCCACCAGCAGAGTGGGGGGGAACTACAATGAGCAGTTCTTC; CDR3 protein: CATSRVGGNYNEQFF; clone size: .; D gene: TRBD2; V gene: TRBV15; J gene: TRBJ2-1
CDR3 DNA: TGTGCCAGCAGCTTAGGCGGACAGAGCCTTTTACAGGAGCTGTTTTTT; CDR3 protein: CASSLGGQSLLQELFF; clone size: few; D gene: .; V gene: TRBV7-6; J gene: TRBJ2-2